One TCR delta chain is described in this entry. As yet, its antigen is unknown. After alphabeta T cell depletion, CD3+ Vdelta1+ Vdelta2- thymocytes were sorted. Vdelta1+ thymocyte sorts reached between roughly 96% and 99.6% purity. Sequences come from RNA converted to cDNA by reverse transcription. Pooled V-gene forward primers with one constant-region reverse primer generated the CDR3 amplicons by multiplex PCR. TCRdb called clones from the multiplex PCR reads again using CATT. The sample has about 58,000 delta-chain clones, more than 13% seen once. The data derive from a study of Vδ1+ human thymocytes. Study observations and caveats: Highly polyclonal TRG and TRD repertoires with Gaussian CDR3 length distributions appeared in thymus. Unexpected Vdelta2 sequences could cause misinterpretation of bulk repertoire data. Despite high sort purity, roughly a fifth of thymic T cell receptor delta sequences were Vdelta2.

This CDR3 spans 15 amino acids. Trimming took off 4 bases at V and 0 bases at J, with 12 bases between the two ends. CDR1 is TSWWSYY and CDR2 is QGS in the germline V gene. This sequence joins TRDV1 and TRDJ1; no clear D. Sample: Vdelta1+ gamma-delta thymocytes from the thymus. Subset here: FACS-sorted CD3+ TCRalphabeta- TCRVdelta1+ TCRVdelta2- thymocytes. The sequence derives from a girl under two years old who had congenital heart surgery. The CDR3, as DNA: TGTGCTCTTGGGGTCGGTCCTCTGTACACCGATAAACTCATCTTT. Translating gives CALGVGPLYTDKLIF.